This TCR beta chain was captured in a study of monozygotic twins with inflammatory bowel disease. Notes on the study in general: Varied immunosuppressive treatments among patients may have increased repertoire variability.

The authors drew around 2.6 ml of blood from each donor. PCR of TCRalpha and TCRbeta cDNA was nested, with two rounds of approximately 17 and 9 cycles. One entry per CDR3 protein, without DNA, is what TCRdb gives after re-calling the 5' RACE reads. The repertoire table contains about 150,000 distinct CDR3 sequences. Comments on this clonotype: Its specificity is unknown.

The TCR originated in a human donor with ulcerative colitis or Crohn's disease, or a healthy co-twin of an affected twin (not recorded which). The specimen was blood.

CDR3 amino acids: CASSLSGQNTGELFF. The genes are TRBV5-1 and TRBJ2-2. The CDR3 length is 15 residues. Per germline, CDR1 SGHRS and CDR2 YFSETQ.